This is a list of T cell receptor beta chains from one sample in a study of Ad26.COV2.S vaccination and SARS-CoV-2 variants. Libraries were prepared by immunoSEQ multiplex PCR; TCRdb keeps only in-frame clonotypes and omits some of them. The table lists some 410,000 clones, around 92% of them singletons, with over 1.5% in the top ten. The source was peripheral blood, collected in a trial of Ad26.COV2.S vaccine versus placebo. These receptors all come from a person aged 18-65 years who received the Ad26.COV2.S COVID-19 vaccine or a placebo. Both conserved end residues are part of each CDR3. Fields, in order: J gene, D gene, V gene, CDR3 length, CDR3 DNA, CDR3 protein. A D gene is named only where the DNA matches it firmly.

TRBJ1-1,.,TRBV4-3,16,TGCGCCAGCAGCCAAGATCTTAGACAGCCGAACACTGAAGCTTTCTTT,CASSQDLRQPNTEAFF
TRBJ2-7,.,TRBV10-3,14,TGTGCCATCAGGGCGGGACAGTCTGCCTACGAGCAGTACTTC,CAIRAGQSAYEQYF
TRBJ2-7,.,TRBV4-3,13,TGCGCCAGCAGCCAAACACAGGGCTACGAGCAGTACTTC,CASSQTQGYEQYF
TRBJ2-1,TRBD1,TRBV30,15,TGTGCCTGGAGTAAACAGGGGGCATCCTACAATGAGCAGTTCTTC,CAWSKQGASYNEQFF
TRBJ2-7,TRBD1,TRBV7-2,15,TGTGCCAGCAGCTTCCCACAGGGGGCCTCCTACGAGCAGTACTTC,CASSFPQGASYEQYF
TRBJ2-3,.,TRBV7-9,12,TGTGCCAGCAGCTCGATCACAGATACGCAGTATTTT,CASSSITDTQYF
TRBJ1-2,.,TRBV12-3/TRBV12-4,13,TGTGCCAGCAGAGGGGGGGCGCGGTACGGCTACACCTTC,CASRGGARYGYTF
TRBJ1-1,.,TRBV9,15,TGTGCCAGCAGCGTATGGGACACTCCGAACACTGAAGCTTTCTTT,CASSVWDTPNTEAFF
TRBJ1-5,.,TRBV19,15,TGTGCCAGTAGTATGGCGGGACTGAGAGTTCAGCCCCAGCATTTT,CASSMAGLRVQPQHF
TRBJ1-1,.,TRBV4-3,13,TGCGCCAGCAGCCAAGATCTAAACACTGAAGCTTTCTTT,CASSQDLNTEAFF
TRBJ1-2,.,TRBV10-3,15,TGTGCCATCAGTGATGACCCATTAGCTAACTATGGCTACACCTTC,CAISDDPLANYGYTF